This TCR beta chain was identified during a study of T cell repertoires in cytomegalovirus infection. Whole-study context: Use of recently identified HLA-C-restricted and well-studied HLA-B-restricted CMV epitopes was part of the study. It was the public TCR beta signatures that indicated both CMV infection and matching HLA type. Study findings and constraints: Within the response measured ex vivo, HLA-C-restricted CMV-specific TCR beta clonotypes were dominant.

Regarding this clonotype: The target antigen is unknown.

MiXCR was run by TCRdb on the reads, yielding one entry per CDR3 protein. Of about a million distinct CDR3 sequences in the sample, about a third are singletons; the top ten hold roughly 13%. Germline-derived CDR1 and CDR2 are MNHEY and SVGEGT. This CDR3 spans 9 amino acids. The sequence was collected from a human donor in good health (CMV status not recorded). Some clones in this sample may be carry-over from other donors' samples. This chain joins TRBV6-2 or TRBV6-3 and TRBJ2-7, with D possibly TRBD2 on 5 matching bases. The sequences come from cultured CD8+ T cells from PBMCs, collected from culture after CMV antigen stimulation. The CDR3 region has the DNA TGTGCCAGCAGTTACGTGGAGGTGGTC. Translated, it gives CASSYVEVV.